Shown below are 3 T cell receptor beta chains from a single sample sequenced in a study of blood T cell repertoires in COVID-19 (dated by TCRdb to the early 2020s). The method was the immunoSEQ multiplex PCR assay. As stored in TCRdb, this immuneACCESS dataset retains in-frame rearrangements with V and J assigned. A fraction of the clones does not appear; measured against another copy, unresolved V genes explain less than half of the discrepancy, and the remainder lacks a known reason. The table for this sample lists around 420,000 clones; roughly 90% of them were counted only once. The ten largest clones capture approximately 2.1% of the sample. The specimen sequenced was PBMCs or T cells enriched from blood (not recorded which). These receptors were taken from a middle-aged woman with acute COVID-19.

In this sample, this clone turned up a few times. J is TRBJ1-1 and V is TRBV4-1, with a weak D call TRBD1 (5 bases). Per germline, CDR1 MGHRA and CDR2 YSYEKL. The V and J ends lost 5 bases and 0 bases respectively, with 7 bases between them. The CDR3 loop spans 13 amino acids. The DNA of the CDR3 is TGCGCCAGCAGCAGGGGCATGAACACTGAAGCTTTCTTT. Amino acid sequence: CASSRGMNTEAFF.

This clone was counted once. V and J are TRBV30 and TRBJ1-2, with no clear D. Per the germline V gene, CDR1 is GTSNPN and CDR2 is SVGIG (reference sequence). Trimming shortened V by 4 bases and J by 8 bases, and 11 bases separated the two germline ends. The length of the CDR3 is 11 residues. The CDR3, as DNA: TGTGCCTGGACAGGAGGGAGCGGCTACACCTTC. Protein sequence: CAWTGGSGYTF.

The chain combines TRBV27 with TRBJ2-3; 10 bases agree with TRBD2. V lost 8 bases, J lost 8 bases, and 4 bases stayed unmatched. The CDR3 spans 12 residues. CDR1 is MNHEY and CDR2 is SMNVEV in the germline V gene (reference sequence). The CDR3 sequence: CASRVAGGTQYF. CDR3 sequence (DNA): TGTGCCAGCCGGGTAGCGGGGGGTACGCAGTATTTT.